This T cell receptor (beta chain) was found in a study of blood T cell repertoires in COVID-19. The CDR3 spans 13 residues. Trimming removed 4 bases from V and 7 bases from J; junction bases left unmatched: 3. CDR1 and CDR2 (germline): MNHEY, SVGEGT. Some clones are missing from TCRdb's copy, which holds only in-frame ones; the method was immunoSEQ multiplex PCR. The sample yields some 400,000 clones, about 90% seen once. A single count supports this clone. The chain couples TRBV6-2 or TRBV6-3 to TRBJ1-5, with 8 bases identical to TRBD1. The TCR sequence derives from a man aged 18-30 years with active or convalescent COVID-19. Sequences were obtained from peripheral blood. In nucleotides, the CDR3 is TGTGCCAGCAGTTTCAGGGGGCAACAGCCCCAGCATTTT. Amino acids: CASSFRGQQPQHF.